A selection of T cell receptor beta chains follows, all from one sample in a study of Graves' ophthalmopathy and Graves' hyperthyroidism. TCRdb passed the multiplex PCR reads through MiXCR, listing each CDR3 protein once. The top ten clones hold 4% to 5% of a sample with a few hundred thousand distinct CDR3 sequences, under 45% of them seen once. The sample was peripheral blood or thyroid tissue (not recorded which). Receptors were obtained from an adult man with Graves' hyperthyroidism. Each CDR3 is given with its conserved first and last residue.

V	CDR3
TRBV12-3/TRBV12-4	CASSLQGPEQYF
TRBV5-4	CASSRRGGGAGELFF
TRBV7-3	CASSLAGGTGANVLTF
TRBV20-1	CSARDLGLAGGDTF
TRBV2	CASSADPSVQYF
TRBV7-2	CASSLGLAVLEQFF
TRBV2	CASSEAGPGHFSGANVLTF
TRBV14	CASSRQGLGAFF
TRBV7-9	CASSLARGYGGANTGELFF
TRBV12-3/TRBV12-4	CASSFLGQGNTGELFF
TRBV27	CATARGSEQYF
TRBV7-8	CASSLRSGLAGGGYEQYF
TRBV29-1	CSVEGQKGSYNEQFF
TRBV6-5	CASSYRGQVPEQYF
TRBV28	CASSLGTGIYTEAFF
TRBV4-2	CASSQDQGANYEQYF
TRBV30	CAWSVGGFVYEQYF
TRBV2	CASNPGQGFLGYGYTF
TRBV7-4	CASSFEGGPSYEQYF
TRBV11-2	CASSSHGQSGVFF
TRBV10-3	CAIRGTGISGNTEAFF
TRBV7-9	CASSTAAGTSNSPLHF
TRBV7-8	CASSFSRQGNTEAFF
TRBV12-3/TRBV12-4	CAGSLRVSYGYTF
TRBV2	CASRVSIGQGEKLFF
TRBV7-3	CASSPSDGLEQFF
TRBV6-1	CASSVGLAIYEQYF
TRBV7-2	CASSRQGASNYGYTF
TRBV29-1	CSVGHRASTEAFF
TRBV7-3	CASSLGTGPTIGNEQFF
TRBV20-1	CSARSQGTTGELFF
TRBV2	CASSASSTGTYEQYF
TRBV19	CASSIRTSGYNEQFF
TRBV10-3	CAISGLAGIETQYF
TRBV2	CASSDFAEGGNTQYF
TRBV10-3	CAISEGGGETGEASF
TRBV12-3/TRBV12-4	CASSLGGLNYGYTF
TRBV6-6	CASSYNRLGRQETQYF
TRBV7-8	CASSLVGHVQETQYF
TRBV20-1	CSASPFGRGGQYNEQFF
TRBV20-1	CSARDQRTGGEGGYTF
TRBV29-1	CSFGRTPYSNQPQHF
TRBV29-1	CSVDGQGGLGTEAFF